This T cell receptor beta chain was observed in a study of cytomegalovirus exposure and HLA in healthy donors. CDR3 size: 16 residues. Germline V lookup: CDR1 GTSNPN, CDR2 SVGIG (reference sequence). The ends lost 0 bases at V and 0 bases at J; junction bases unmatched: 4. Sequencing was performed with immunoSEQ multiplex PCR; in TCRdb, only in-frame clones are kept and a portion is missing. The table records some 100,000 clones, around 86% of them present only once. Source material: PBMCs. This TCR derives from a man aged 18-30 years in good health and CMV-seronegative. This chain links TRBV30 with TRBJ2-3, with 9 nucleotides matching TRBD2. The CDR3 protein is CAWSVFSGGSTDTQYF. Written as DNA, the CDR3 is TGTGCCTGGAGTGTATTTAGCGGGGGTAGCACAGATACGCAGTATTTT.